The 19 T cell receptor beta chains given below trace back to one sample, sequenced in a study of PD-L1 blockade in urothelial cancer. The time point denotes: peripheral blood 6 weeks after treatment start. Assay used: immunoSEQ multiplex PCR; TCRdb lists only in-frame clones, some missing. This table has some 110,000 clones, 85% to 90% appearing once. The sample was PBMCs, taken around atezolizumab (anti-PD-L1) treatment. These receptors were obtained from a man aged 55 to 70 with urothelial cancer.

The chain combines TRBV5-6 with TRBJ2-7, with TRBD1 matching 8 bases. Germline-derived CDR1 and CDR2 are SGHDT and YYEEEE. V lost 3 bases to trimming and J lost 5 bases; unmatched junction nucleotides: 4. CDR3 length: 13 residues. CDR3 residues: CASSWTGRDEQYF. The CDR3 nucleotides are TGTGCCAGCAGCTGGACAGGGCGAGACGAGCAGTACTTC.

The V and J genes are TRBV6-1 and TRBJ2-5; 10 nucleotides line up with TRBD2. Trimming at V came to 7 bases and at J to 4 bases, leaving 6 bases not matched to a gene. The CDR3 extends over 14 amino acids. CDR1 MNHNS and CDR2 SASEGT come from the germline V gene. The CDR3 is CASTVQREGETQYF. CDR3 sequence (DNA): TGTGCCAGCACCGTACAGCGGGAGGGAGAGACCCAGTACTTC.

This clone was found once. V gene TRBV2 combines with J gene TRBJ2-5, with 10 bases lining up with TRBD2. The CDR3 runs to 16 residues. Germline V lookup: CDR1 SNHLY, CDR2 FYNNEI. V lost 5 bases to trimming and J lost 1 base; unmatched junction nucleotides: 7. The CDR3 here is CASSSPGLASQETQYF. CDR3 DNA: TGTGCCAGCAGTTCCCCGGGACTAGCGTCCCAAGAGACCCAGTACTTC.

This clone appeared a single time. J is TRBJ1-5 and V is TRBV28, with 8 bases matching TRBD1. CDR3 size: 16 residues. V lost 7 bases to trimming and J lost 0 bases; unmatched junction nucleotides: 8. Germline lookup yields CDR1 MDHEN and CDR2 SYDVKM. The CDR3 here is CASTWSGGVSNQPQHF. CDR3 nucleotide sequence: TGTGCCAGCACGTGGTCAGGGGGCGTTAGCAATCAGCCCCAGCATTTT.

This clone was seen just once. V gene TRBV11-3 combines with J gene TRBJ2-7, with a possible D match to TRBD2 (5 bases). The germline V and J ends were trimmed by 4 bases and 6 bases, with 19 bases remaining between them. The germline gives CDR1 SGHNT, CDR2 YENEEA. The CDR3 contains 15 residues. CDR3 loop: CASSSLGGPPVEQYF. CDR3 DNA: TGTGCCAGCAGCTCCTTAGGAGGCCCGCCCGTCGAGCAGTACTTC. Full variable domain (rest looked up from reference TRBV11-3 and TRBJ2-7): EAGVVQSPRYKIIEKKQPVAFWCNPISGHNTLYWYLQNLGQGPELLIRYENEEAVDDSQLPKDRFSAERLKGVDSTLKIQPAELGDSAVYLCASSSLGGPPVEQYFGPGTRLTVT.

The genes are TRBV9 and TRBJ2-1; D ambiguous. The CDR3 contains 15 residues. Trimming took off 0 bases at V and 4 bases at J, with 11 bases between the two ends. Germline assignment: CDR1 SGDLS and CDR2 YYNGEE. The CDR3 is CASSVGIAPYNEQFF. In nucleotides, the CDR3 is TGTGCCAGCAGCGTAGGGATAGCTCCATACAATGAGCAGTTCTTC.

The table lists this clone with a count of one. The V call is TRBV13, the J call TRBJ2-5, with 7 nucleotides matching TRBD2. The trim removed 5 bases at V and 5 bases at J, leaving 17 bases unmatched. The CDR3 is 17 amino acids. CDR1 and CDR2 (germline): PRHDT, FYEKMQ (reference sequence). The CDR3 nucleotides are TGTGCCAGCAGCCTAAGTGGCTGGGGGGAGGGCCGGGAGACCCAGTACTTC. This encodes CASSLSGWGEGRETQYF.

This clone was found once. This CDR3 reads CASSLRFGGRLGELFF. CDR3 DNA sequence: TGTGCCAGCAGTTTAAGGTTCGGGGGGCGCCTCGGGGAGCTGTTTTTT. The chain carries TRBV27 and TRBJ2-2; maybe TRBD2 (7 bases). Germline V lookup: CDR1 MNHEY, CDR2 SMNVEV (reference sequence). The CDR3 has 16 residues. V was cut by 2 bases and J by 7 bases, with 17 bases left in between.

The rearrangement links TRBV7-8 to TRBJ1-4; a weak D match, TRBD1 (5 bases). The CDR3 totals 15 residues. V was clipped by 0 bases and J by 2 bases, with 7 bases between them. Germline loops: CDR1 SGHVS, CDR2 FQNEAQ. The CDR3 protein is CASSLAGGTNEKLFF. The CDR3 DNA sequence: TGTGCCAGCAGCTTAGCCGGGGGTACTAATGAAAAACTGTTTTTT.

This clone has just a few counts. CDR3 protein: CASSVGGLAVADTQYF. The CDR3 bases are TGTGCCAGCAGCGTAGGGGGGTTAGCGGTTGCGGATACGCAGTATTTT. The chain employs TRBV9 and TRBJ2-3; D is perhaps TRBD2 (6 bases). This CDR3 has 16 residues. Germline V gives CDR1 SGDLS, CDR2 YYNGEE. The V and J ends lost 0 bases and 6 bases respectively, with 17 bases between them.

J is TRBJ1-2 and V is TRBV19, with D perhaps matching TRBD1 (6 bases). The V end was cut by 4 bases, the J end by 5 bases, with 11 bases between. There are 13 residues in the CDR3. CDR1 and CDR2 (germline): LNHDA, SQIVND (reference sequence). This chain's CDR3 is CASSRTGKYGYTF. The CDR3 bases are TGTGCCAGTAGTAGAACAGGGAAGTATGGCTACACCTTC.

The CDR3 region is CASSYSGSYGYTF. In DNA, the CDR3 is TGTGCCAGCAGTTACAGCGGGAGCTATGGCTACACCTTC. The rearrangement joins TRBV6-5 to TRBJ1-2; D uncertain. The germline gives CDR1 MNHEY, CDR2 SVGAGI. Trimming took off 2 bases at V and 4 bases at J, with 8 bases between the two ends. The CDR3 runs to 13 residues.

CDR3 loop: CAWTTGDEQFF. In DNA, the CDR3 is TGTGCCTGGACGACGGGAGATGAGCAGTTCTTC. The chain recombines TRBV30 with TRBJ2-1; D may be TRBD2 (6 bases). Germline V gene sequence: CDR1 GTSNPN, CDR2 SVGIG (reference sequence). The CDR3 length is 11 residues. Trimming took 4 bases from V and 8 from J, leaving 9 bases between them.

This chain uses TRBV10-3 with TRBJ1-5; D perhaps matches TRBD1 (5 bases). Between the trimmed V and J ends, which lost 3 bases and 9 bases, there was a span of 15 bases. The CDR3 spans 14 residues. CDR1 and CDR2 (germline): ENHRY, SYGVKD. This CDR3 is CAISELQGLGPQHF. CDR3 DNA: TGTGCCATCAGTGAATTGCAGGGCCTTGGGCCCCAGCATTTT.

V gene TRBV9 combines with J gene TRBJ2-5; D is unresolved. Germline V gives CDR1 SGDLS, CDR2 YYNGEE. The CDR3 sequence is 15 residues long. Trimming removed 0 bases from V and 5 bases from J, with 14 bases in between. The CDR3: CASSVGTTSPETQYF. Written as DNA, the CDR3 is TGTGCCAGCAGCGTAGGCACAACATCTCCGGAGACCCAGTACTTC.

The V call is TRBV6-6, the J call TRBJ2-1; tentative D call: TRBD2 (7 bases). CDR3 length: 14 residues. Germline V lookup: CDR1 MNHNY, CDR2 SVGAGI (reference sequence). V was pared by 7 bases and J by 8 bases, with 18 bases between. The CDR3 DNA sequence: TGTGCCAGCATTAGGGGGGGAACCGGGGATGAGCAGTTCTTC. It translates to CASIRGGTGDEQFF.

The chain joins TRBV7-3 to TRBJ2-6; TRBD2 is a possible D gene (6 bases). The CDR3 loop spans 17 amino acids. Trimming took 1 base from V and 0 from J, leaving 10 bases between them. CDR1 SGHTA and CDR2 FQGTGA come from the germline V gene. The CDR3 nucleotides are TGTGCCAGCAGCTTAATCGGGGGAAACTCTGGGGCCAACGTCCTGACTTTC. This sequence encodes CASSLIGGNSGANVLTF.

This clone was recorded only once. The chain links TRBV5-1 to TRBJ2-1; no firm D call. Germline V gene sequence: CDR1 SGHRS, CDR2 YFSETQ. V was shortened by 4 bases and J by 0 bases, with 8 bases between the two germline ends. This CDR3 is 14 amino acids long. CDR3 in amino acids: CASSPSSSYNEQFF. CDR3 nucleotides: TGCGCCAGCAGCCCCTCTAGCTCCTACAATGAGCAGTTCTTC.

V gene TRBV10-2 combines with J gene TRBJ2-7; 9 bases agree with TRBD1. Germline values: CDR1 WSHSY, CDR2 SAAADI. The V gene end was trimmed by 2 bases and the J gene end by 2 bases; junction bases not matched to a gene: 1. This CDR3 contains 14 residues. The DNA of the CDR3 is TGCGCCAGCAGTGAGGGGACAGGGCCCTACGAGCAGTACTTC. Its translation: CASSEGTGPYEQYF.